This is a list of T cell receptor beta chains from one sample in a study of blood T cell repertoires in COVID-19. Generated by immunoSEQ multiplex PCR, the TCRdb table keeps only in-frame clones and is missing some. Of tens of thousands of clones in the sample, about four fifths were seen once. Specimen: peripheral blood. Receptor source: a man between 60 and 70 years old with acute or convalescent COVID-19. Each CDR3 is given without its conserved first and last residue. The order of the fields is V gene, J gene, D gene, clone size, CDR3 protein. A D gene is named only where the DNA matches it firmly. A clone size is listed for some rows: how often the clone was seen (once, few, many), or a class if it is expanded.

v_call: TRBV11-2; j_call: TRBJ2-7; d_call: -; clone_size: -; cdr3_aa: ASSPRENYEQY
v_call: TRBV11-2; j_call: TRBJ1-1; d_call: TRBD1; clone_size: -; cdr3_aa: ASSFNSGTGEAF
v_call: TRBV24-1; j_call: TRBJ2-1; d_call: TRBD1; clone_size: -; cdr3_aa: ATSDVSGTGDNEQF
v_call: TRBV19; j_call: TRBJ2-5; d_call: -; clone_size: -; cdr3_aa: ASSIAYQETQY
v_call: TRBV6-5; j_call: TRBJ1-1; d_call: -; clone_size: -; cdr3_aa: ASSYGSDYTEAF
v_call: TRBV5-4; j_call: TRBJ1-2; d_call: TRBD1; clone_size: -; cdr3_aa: ASSLDRGLYGYT
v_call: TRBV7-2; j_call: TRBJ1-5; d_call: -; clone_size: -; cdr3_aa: ASSLIWTASNQPQH
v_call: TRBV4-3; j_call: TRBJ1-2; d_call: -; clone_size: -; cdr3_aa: ASSQTREDGYGYT
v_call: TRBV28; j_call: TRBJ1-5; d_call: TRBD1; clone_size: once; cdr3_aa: ASSPPQGYQPQH
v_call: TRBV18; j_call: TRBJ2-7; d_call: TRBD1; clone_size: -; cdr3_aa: ASSPGQVNYEQY
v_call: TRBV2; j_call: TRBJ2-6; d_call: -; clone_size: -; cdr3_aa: ASSEGHSGANVLT
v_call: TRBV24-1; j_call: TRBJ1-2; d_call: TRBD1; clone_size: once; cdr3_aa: ATGDSLYGYT
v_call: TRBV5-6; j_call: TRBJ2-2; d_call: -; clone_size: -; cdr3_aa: ASSSNEGELF
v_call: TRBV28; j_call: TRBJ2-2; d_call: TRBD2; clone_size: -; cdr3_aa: ASSERELYTGELF
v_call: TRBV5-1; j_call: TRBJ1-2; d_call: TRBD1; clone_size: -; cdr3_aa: ASSSTGGSDGYT
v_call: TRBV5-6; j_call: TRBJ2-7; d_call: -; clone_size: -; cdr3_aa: ASSLGVRGYEQY
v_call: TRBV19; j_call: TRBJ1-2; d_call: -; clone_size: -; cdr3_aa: ASSSRSGGYGYT
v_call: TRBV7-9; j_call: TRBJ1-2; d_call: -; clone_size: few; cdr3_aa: ARRGRGVWGYT
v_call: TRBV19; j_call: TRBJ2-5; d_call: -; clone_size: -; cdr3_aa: ASSITGGRQETQY
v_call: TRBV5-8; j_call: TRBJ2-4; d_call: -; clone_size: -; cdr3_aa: ASSLVALAKNIQY
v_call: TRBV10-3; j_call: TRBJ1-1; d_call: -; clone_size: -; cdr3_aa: AISINGGNTEAF
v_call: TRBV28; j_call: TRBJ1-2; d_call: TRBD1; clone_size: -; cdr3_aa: ASTPRKKGALHYGYT
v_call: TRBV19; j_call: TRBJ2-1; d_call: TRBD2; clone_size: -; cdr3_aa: ASSTLAVYNNEQF
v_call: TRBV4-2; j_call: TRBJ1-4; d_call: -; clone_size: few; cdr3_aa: ASSLDGGRRSNEKLF
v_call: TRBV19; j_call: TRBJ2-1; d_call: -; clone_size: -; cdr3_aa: ASTPGLYGYNEQF
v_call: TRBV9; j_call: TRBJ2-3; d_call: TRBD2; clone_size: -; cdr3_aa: ASSPGGGSLTDTQY
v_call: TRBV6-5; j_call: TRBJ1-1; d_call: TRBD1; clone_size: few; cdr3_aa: ASRPLQGATEAF
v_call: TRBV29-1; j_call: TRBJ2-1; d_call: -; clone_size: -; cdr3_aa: SVEGGTDNNEQF
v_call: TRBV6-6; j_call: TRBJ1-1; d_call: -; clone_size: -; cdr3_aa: ASTVGGYTEAF
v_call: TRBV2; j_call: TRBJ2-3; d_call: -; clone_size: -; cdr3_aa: ASRQGSGGPDTQY
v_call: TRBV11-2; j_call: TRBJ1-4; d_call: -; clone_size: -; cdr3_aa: ASSYRTLATNEKLF
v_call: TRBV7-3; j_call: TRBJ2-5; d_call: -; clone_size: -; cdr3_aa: ASSLGAGRTQY
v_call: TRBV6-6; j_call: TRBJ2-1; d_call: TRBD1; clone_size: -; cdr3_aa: ASSDPAGGHNEQF
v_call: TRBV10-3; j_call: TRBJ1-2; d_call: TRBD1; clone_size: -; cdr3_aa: ATSRDSTGYT
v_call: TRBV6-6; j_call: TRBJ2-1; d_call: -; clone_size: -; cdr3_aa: ASSYDRYNEQF
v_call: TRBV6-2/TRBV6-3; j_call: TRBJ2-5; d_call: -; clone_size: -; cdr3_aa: ASSYSGLETQY
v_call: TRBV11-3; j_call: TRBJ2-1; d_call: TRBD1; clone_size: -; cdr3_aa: ASSKKQGPSSYNEQF
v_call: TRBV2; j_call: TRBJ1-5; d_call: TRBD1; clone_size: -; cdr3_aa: ASTTDRGGNQPQH
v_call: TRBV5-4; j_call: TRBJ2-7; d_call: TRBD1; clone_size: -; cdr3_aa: ASSLGGQGYEQY
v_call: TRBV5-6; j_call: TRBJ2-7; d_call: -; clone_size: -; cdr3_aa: ASSLDGIYEQY
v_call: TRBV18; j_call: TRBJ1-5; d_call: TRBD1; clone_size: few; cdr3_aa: ASSLGQGRQPQH
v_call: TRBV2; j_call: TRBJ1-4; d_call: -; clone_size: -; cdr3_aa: ASVRGSQEKLF
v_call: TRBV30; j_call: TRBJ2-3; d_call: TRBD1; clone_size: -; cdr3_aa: AWRGQGTDTQY
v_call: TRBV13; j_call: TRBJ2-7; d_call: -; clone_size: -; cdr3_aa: ASSLGGQGPYEQY
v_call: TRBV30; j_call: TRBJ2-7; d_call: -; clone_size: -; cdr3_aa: AWSLTSIAFYEQY
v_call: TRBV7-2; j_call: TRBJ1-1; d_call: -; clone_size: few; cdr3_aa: ASSLKGGGTEAF
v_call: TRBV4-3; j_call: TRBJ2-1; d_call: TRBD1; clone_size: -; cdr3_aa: ASSNTGQGYNEQF
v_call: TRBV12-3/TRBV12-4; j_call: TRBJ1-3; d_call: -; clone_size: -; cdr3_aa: ASSLRTEGRY
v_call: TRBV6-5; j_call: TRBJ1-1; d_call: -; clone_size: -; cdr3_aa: ASSYSTGMNTEAF
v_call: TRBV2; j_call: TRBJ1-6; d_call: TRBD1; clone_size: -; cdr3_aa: ASRGDRGLSGSPLH
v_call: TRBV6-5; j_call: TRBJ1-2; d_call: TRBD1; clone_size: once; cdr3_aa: ASSYSRTGGYGYT
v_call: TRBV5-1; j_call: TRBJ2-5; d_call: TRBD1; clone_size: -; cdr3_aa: ASSQGQGNTFQETQY
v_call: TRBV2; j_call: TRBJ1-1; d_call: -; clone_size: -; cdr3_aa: ASSEQGLGTEAF
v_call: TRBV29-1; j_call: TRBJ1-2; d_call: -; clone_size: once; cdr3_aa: SVGSGDGYT
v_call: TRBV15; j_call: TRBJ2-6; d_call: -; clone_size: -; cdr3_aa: ATSRDRGTGANVLT
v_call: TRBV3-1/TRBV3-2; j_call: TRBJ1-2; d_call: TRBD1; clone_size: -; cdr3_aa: ASSLSDGQAYGYT
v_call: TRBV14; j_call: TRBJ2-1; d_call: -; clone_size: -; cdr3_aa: ASSPYSSSHSYNEQF
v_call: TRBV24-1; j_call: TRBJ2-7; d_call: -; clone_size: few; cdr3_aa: ATSLDFRGEQY
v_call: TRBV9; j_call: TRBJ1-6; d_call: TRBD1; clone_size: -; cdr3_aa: ASSPRDRADSPLH